Following are 24 T cell receptor beta chains from one sample sequenced in a study of blood T cell repertoires in COVID-19. TCRdb's table, derived via immunoSEQ multiplex PCR, lists solely in-frame clones and lacks some. Counted here are approximately 170,000 clones, less than 80% occurring once; the ten biggest clones make up roughly 12%. The specimen was peripheral blood. These receptors came from a woman aged 50 to 60 with acute or convalescent COVID-19.

This chain links TRBV5-1 with TRBJ2-1; 14 bases align to TRBD2. Trimming cost V 4 bases and J 3 bases; bases outside gene matches: 6. CDR1 and CDR2 from the germline V gene are SGHRS and YFSETQ. The CDR3 sequence is 17 residues long. The CDR3 sequence is CASSIGGTSGGYNEQFF. As DNA, the CDR3 is TGCGCCAGCAGCATAGGCGGGACTAGCGGGGGCTACAATGAGCAGTTCTTC.

The rearrangement uses TRBV28 and TRBJ2-7, with D hard to call. CDR3 length: 13 residues. Germline V gives CDR1 MDHEN, CDR2 SYDVKM. With 3 bases removed from V and 2 bases from J, the gap between germline ends came to 8 bases. CDR3 protein: CASSFGTTYEQYF. The CDR3 DNA reads as TGTGCCAGCAGTTTCGGAACTACCTACGAGCAGTACTTC.

This chain joins TRBV5-5 and TRBJ1-6; a weak D match, TRBD1 (5 bases). CDR3 length: 14 amino acids. The germline gives CDR1 SGHKS, CDR2 YYEKEE (reference sequence). Trimming pared 0 bases from V and 7 bases from J, leaving 8 bases between. In DNA form, the CDR3 reads TGTGCCAGCAGCTTGGGGGGCATCAATTCACCCCTCCACTTT. This encodes CASSLGGINSPLHF.

This chain joins TRBV28 and TRBJ1-4; D perhaps matches TRBD1 (6 bases). CDR1 is MDHEN and CDR2 is SYDVKM in the germline V gene. The length of the CDR3 is 15 residues. V lost 3 bases and J 4 bases, leaving 12 bases between the germline ends. CDR3 region: CASSFPTGLNEKLFF. Here the CDR3 DNA reads TGTGCCAGCAGTTTCCCGACAGGCCTTAATGAAAAACTGTTTTTT.

The rearrangement joins TRBV28 to TRBJ2-7, with D possibly TRBD2 on 7 matching bases. Trimming left V 9 bases short and J 3 bases short, with 18 bases between. Germline CDR1 reads MDHEN; CDR2 reads SYDVKM. The CDR3 is 14 amino acids. In DNA form, the CDR3 reads TGTGCCAGTAACCGGCGGGGGCTATTCTACGAGCAGTACTTC. Translating gives CASNRRGLFYEQYF.

The chain carries TRBV11-2 and TRBJ2-3; the match to TRBD2 covers 10 bases. Germline V gene data show CDR1 as SGHAT and CDR2 as FQNNGV. This CDR3 region has 15 residues. V lost 5 bases, J lost 1 base, and 3 bases stayed unmatched. As DNA, the CDR3 is TGTGCCAGCAGCGCCGGACTAGCGGGCACAGATACGCAGTATTTT. As protein: CASSAGLAGTDTQYF.

This clone was observed a handful of times. This chain connects TRBV7-2 to TRBJ1-2; 7 bases align to TRBD1. This CDR3 region has 13 residues. The germline gives CDR1 SGHTA, CDR2 FQGNSA. V lost 5 bases, J lost 8 bases, and 8 bases stayed unmatched. CDR3 coding DNA: TGTGCCAGCAGCCCTCAGGGGGTCATCGGCTACACCTTC. As protein: CASSPQGVIGYTF.

J is TRBJ1-1 and V is TRBV25-1; the D is unclear. Trimming left V 5 bases short and J 1 base short, with 11 bases between. This CDR3 has 14 amino acids. CDR1 is MGHDK and CDR2 is SYGVNS in the germline V gene. The CDR3 bases are TGTGCCAGCAGTAACAGCCCCCCGAACACTGAAGCTTTCTTT. It yields the protein CASSNSPPNTEAFF.

The rearrangement joins TRBV27 to TRBJ1-4; 9 bases agree with TRBD1. The V gene end was trimmed by 4 bases and the J gene end by 0 bases; junction bases not matched to a gene: 6. Germline lookup yields CDR1 MNHEY and CDR2 SMNVEV (reference sequence). CDR3 length: 17 amino acids. CDR3 bases: TGTGCCAGCAGTTCCCACAGGGGGCTCGCAACTAATGAAAAACTGTTTTTT. Translated, it gives CASSSHRGLATNEKLFF.

The chain is built from TRBV27 and TRBJ1-5; the D is unclear. Germline-derived CDR1 and CDR2 are MNHEY and SMNVEV (reference sequence). V was shortened by 7 bases and J by 1 base, with 8 bases between the two germline ends. This CDR3 is built from 13 residues. The CDR3 region is CASKGGSNQPQHF. DNA for the CDR3: TGTGCCAGCAAGGGAGGGAGCAATCAGCCCCAGCATTTT.

This chain links TRBV15 with TRBJ2-1; a weak D match, TRBD2 (6 bases). Germline V gives CDR1 LNHNV, CDR2 YYDKDF (reference sequence). The CDR3 totals 17 residues. The V end was cut by 0 bases, the J end by 5 bases, with 17 bases between. The DNA for the CDR3 is TGTGCCACCAGCAGAGATCGCGGGAAGCAAGGAAACAATGAGCAGTTCTTC. Protein: CATSRDRGKQGNNEQFF.

V gene TRBV19 combines with J gene TRBJ2-7; no reliable D call. The germline CDR1 and CDR2 sequences are LNHDA and SQIVND (reference sequence). The CDR3 has 13 residues. The V end was cut by 3 bases, the J end by 0 bases, with 6 bases between. The CDR3 coding sequence is TGTGCCAGTAGTATGGGCTCCTCCTACGAGCAGTACTTC. This encodes CASSMGSSYEQYF. The full variable domain, completed using reference TRBV19 and TRBJ2-7, is DGGITQSPKYLFRKEGQNVTLSCEQNLNHDAMYWYRQDPGQGLRLIYYSQIVNDFQKGDIAEGYSVSREKKESFPLTVTSAQKNPTAFYLCASSMGSSYEQYFGPGTRLTVT.

This chain links TRBV6-5 with TRBJ1-5; the D is unclear. This CDR3 comprises 16 residues. Looked up from germline, CDR1 is MNHEY and CDR2 is SVGAGI. V was clipped by 0 bases and J by 2 bases, with 11 bases between them. The CDR3 coding sequence is TGTGCCAGCAGTTACTCATCCCGGGGTGGCAATCAGCCCCAGCATTTT. Translation gives CASSYSSRGGNQPQHF.

The gene calls are TRBV28 and TRBJ1-2, with 9 bases matching TRBD1. The V and J ends lost 5 bases and 6 bases, in that order; junction bases with no gene match: 10. CDR1 is MDHEN, CDR2 SYDVKM, per germline. The CDR3 is made up of 15 amino acids. The CDR3 reads CASSTAGTGRHGYTF. CDR3 nucleotide sequence: TGTGCCAGCAGTACGGCCGGGACAGGGAGGCATGGCTACACCTTC.

The genes are TRBV10-3 and TRBJ1-1, with D perhaps TRBD1 (6 bases). The CDR3 extends over 13 amino acids. Trimming left V 6 bases short and J 7 bases short, with 15 bases between. Germline-derived CDR1 and CDR2 are ENHRY and SYGVKD. The CDR3 reads CAIRPGHNHEAFF. DNA of the CDR3: TGTGCCATCAGACCGGGACACAACCATGAAGCTTTCTTT.

This clone came up a few times. This chain links TRBV19 with TRBJ1-3, with no clear D. CDR1 and CDR2 from the germline V gene are LNHDA and SQIVND (reference sequence). Trimming removed 3 bases at V and 0 bases at J, with 6 bases between. The CDR3 spans 14 residues. CDR3 protein: CASSIGSSGNTIYF. The CDR3 bases are TGTGCCAGTAGTATCGGGAGCTCTGGAAACACCATATATTTT.

The chain couples TRBV9 to TRBJ2-7, with 12 bases matching TRBD1. Germline V gene data show CDR1 as SGDLS and CDR2 as YYNGEE. The CDR3 is 16 amino acids. V was pared by 0 bases and J by 7 bases, with 8 bases of the junction left unmatched. CDR3 loop: CASSVARDRGRGEQYF. DNA of the CDR3: TGTGCCAGCAGCGTAGCTAGGGACAGGGGGCGCGGAGAGCAGTACTTC.

The genes are TRBV5-1 and TRBJ1-1, with 7 nucleotides matching TRBD1. Trimming cost V 2 bases and J 4 bases; bases outside gene matches: 5. Looked up from germline, CDR1 is SGHRS and CDR2 is YFSETQ. CDR3 length: 14 amino acids. The CDR3 here is CASSFQGGGTEAFF. CDR3 nucleotide sequence: TGCGCCAGCAGCTTCCAGGGGGGAGGCACTGAAGCTTTCTTT.

The CDR3 DNA sequence: TGTGCCAGCAGTCCGAGCTTAGGGGCAACTAATGAAAAACTGTTTTTT. Translated, it gives CASSPSLGATNEKLFF. The chain recombines TRBV28 with TRBJ1-4; D is possibly TRBD1 (5 bases). CDR1 MDHEN and CDR2 SYDVKM come from the germline V gene. There are 16 residues in the CDR3. V gave up 5 bases and J gave up 0 bases, with 13 bases separating them.

V gene TRBV5-6 combines with J gene TRBJ1-5; 10 nucleotides agree with TRBD1. CDR1 and CDR2 (germline): SGHDT, YYEEEE. V lost 5 bases, J lost 6 bases, and 8 bases stayed unmatched. CDR3 length equals 15 residues. CDR3 in amino acids: CASSLTGGAGQPQHF. CDR3 nucleotides: TGTGCCAGCAGTTTGACAGGGGGCGCGGGTCAGCCCCAGCATTTT.

The CDR3 region has the DNA TGTGCCAGCAGTTTATCATCCCCCGTGGACTACCTATACAATGAGCAGTTCTTC. Encoded protein: CASSLSSPVDYLYNEQFF. The V and J genes are TRBV27 and TRBJ2-1; possible D gene TRBD2, 6 bases. The V gene's germline CDR1 is MNHEY and CDR2 SMNVEV (reference sequence). Trimming left V 0 bases short and J 4 bases short, with 19 bases between. The CDR3 spans 18 residues.

The chain has TRBV11-2 and TRBJ1-4; 10 positions agree with TRBD1. The CDR3 has 15 amino acids. Looked up from germline, CDR1 is SGHAT and CDR2 is FQNNGV. The J segment lost 7 bases and the V segment lost 3 bases, leaving 5 bases of the junction unmatched. The CDR3 sequence: CASSLGGQGPEKLFF. The CDR3 DNA is TGTGCCAGCAGCTTGGGGGGACAGGGGCCTGAAAAACTGTTTTTT.

The chain couples TRBV9 to TRBJ2-2, with a possible D match to TRBD1 (5 bases). CDR1 is SGDLS and CDR2 is YYNGEE in the germline V gene. Trimming pared 5 bases from V and 3 bases from J, leaving 17 bases between. The CDR3 is made up of 16 amino acids. CDR3 region: CASRSRASLDTGELFF. CDR3 bases: TGTGCCAGCAGGAGCAGGGCGTCTTTGGACACCGGGGAGCTGTTTTTT.

The chain couples TRBV29-1 to TRBJ1-1; TRBD1 is a possible D gene (5 bases). V was pared by 7 bases and J by 1 base, with 10 bases between. The CDR3 runs 12 residues. Germline V gene sequence: CDR1 SQVTM, CDR2 ANQGSEA. CDR3 protein: CSARRGNTEAFF. Here the CDR3 DNA reads TGCAGCGCAAGGAGGGGGAACACTGAAGCTTTCTTT.